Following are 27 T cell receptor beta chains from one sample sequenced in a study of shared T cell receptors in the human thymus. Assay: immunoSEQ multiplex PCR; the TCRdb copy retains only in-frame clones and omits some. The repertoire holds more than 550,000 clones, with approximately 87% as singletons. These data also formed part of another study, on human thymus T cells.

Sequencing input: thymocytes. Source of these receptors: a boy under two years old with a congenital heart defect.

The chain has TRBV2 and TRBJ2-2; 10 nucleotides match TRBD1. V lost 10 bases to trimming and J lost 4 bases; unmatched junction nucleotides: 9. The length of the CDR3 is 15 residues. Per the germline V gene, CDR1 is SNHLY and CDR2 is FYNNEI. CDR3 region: CATKPGQGSTGELFF. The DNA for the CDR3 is TGTGCCACCAAACCGGGACAGGGGTCCACCGGGGAGCTGTTTTTT.

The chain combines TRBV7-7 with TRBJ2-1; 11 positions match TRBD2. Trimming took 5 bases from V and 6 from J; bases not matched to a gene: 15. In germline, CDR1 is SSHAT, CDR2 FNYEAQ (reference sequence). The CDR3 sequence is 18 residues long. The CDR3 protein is CASSPRGYGTSGLNEQFF. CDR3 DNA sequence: TGTGCCAGCAGCCCAAGGGGGTACGGGACTAGCGGCCTCAATGAGCAGTTCTTC.

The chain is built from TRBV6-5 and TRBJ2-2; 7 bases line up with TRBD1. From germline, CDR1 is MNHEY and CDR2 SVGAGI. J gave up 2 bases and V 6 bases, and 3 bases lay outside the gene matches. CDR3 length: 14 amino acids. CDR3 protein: CASRQGTNTGELFF. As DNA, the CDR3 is TGTGCCAGCAGACAGGGGACAAACACCGGGGAGCTGTTTTTT.

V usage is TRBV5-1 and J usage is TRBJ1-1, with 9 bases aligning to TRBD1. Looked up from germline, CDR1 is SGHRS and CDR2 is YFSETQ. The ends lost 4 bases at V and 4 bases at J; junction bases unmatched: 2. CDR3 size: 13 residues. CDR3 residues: CASSRQGGTEAFF. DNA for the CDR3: TGCGCCAGCAGCCGACAGGGGGGCACTGAAGCTTTCTTT.

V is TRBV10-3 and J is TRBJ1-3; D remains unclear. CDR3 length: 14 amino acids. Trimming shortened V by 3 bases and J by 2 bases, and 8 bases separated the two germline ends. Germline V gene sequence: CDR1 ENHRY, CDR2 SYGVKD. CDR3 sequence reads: CAISEELTGNTIYF. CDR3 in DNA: TGTGCCATCAGTGAAGAGTTAACTGGAAACACCATATATTTT.

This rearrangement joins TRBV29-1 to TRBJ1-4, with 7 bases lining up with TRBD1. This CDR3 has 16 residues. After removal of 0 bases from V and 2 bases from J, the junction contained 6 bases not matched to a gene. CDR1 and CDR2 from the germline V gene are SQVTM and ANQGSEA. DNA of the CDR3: TGCAGCGTTGAAGATCCAGAGACAGGGACTAATGAAAAACTGTTTTTT. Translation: CSVEDPETGTNEKLFF.

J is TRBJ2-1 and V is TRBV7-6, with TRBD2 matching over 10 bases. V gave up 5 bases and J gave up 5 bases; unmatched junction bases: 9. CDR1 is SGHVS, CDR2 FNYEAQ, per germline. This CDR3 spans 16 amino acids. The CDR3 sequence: CASSVCTSGENNEQFF. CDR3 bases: TGTGCCAGCAGCGTCTGTACTAGCGGGGAGAACAATGAGCAGTTCTTC.

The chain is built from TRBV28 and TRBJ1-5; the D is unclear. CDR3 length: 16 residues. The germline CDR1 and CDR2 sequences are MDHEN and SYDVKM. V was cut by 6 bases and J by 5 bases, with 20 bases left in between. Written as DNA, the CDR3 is TGTGCCAGCAGATTCGGTCAGGCCACCTGGTATCAGCCCCAGCATTTT. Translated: CASRFGQATWYQPQHF.

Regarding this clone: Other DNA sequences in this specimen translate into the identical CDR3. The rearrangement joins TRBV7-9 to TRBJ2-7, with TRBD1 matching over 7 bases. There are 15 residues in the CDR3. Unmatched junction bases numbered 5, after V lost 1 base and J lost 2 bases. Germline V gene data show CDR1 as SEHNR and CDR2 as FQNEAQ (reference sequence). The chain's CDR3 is CASSLVGTGAYEQYF. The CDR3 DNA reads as TGTGCCAGCAGCTTAGTAGGAACAGGGGCCTACGAGCAGTACTTC. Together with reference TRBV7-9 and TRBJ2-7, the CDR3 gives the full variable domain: DTGVSQNPRHKITKRGQNVTFRCDPISEHNRLYWYRQTLGQGPEFLTYFQNEAQLEKSRLLSDRFSAERPKGSFSTLEIQRTEQGDSAMYLCASSLVGTGAYEQYFGPGTRLTVT.

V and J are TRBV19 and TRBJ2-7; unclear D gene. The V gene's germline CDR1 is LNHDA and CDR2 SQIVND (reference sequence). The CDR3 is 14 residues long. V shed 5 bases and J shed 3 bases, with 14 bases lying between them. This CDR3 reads CASSSTADDYEQYF. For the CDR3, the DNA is TGTGCCAGTAGTTCCACGGCGGATGACTACGAGCAGTACTTC.

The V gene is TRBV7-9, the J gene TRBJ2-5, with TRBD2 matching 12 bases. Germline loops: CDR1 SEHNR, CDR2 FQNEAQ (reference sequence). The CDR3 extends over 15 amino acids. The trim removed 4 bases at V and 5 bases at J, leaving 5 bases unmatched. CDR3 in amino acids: CASSYGTSGWETQYF. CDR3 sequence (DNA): TGTGCCAGCAGCTATGGGACTAGCGGGTGGGAGACCCAGTACTTC.

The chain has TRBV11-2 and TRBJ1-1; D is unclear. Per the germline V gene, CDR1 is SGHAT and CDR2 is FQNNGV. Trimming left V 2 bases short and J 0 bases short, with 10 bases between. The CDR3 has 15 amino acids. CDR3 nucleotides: TGTGCCAGCAGCTTATTGCGGCACATGAACACTGAAGCTTTCTTT. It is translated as CASSLLRHMNTEAFF.

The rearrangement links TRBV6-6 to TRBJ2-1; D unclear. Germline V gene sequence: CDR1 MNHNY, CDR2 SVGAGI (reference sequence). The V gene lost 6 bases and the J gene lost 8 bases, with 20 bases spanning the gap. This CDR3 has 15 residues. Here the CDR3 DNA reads TGTGCCAGCAGCCCCGTGGGCCCCCGCCCCGATGAGCAGTTCTTC. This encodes CASSPVGPRPDEQFF.

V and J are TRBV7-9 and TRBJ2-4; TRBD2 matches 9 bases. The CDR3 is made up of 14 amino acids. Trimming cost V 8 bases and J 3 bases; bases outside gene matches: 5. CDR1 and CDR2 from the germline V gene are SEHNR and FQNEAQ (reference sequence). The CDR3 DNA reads TGTGCCAGCGAGGCTAGCGGGAACAAAAACATTCAGTACTTC. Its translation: CASEASGNKNIQYF.

This chain's CDR3 is CASSPGGLAGQARETQYF. CDR3 DNA: TGCGCCAGCAGCCCAGGAGGACTAGCGGGACAGGCCCGAGAGACCCAGTACTTC. The rearrangement links TRBV4-1 to TRBJ2-5, with 12 bases matching TRBD2. The CDR3 runs to 18 residues. The germline gives CDR1 MGHRA, CDR2 YSYEKL. J was trimmed by 4 bases and V by 4 bases; bases with no gene match: 13.

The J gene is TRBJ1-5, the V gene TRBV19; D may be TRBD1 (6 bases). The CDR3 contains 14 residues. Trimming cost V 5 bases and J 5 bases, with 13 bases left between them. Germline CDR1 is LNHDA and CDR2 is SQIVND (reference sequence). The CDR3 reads CASSVQGRDQPQHF. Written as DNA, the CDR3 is TGTGCCAGTAGTGTACAGGGAAGGGATCAGCCCCAGCATTTT.

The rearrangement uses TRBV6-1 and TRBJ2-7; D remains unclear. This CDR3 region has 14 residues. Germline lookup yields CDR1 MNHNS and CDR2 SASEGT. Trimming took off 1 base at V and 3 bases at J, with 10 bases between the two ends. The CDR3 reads CASSEVRTVYEQYF. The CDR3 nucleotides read TGTGCCAGCAGTGAAGTTAGAACCGTCTACGAGCAGTACTTC.

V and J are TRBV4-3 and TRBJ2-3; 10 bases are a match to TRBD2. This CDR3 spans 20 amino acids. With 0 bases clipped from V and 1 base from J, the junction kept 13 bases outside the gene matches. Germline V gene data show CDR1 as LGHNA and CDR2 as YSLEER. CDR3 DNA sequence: TGCGCCAGCAGCCAAGACTCGAATGAGCGGGGGGGCCGGGGCACAGATACGCAGTATTTT. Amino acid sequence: CASSQDSNERGGRGTDTQYF.

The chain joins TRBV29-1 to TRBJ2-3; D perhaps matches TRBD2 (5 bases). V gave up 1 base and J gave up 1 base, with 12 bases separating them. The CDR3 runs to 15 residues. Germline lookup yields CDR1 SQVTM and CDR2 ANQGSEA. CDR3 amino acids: CSVEGDDSGTDTQYF. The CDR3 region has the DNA TGCAGCGTTGAAGGCGACGATAGCGGCACAGATACGCAGTATTTT.

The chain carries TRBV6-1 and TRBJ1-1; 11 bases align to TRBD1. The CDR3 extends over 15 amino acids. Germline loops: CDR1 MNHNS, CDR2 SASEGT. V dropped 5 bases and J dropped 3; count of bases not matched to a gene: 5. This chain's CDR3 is CASSRTGGMYTEAFF. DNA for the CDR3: TGTGCCAGCAGTAGGACAGGGGGCATGTACACTGAAGCTTTCTTT.

In DNA, the CDR3 is TGCGCCAGCAGAGGGGGCGCGGACACCGGGGAGCTGTTTTTT. It encodes CASRGGADTGELFF. V and J are TRBV4-3 and TRBJ2-2, with TRBD1 matching over 7 bases. The V segment lost 6 bases and the J segment 3 bases; nucleotides outside the gene matches: 4. The length of the CDR3 is 14 residues. Germline lookup yields CDR1 LGHNA and CDR2 YSLEER.

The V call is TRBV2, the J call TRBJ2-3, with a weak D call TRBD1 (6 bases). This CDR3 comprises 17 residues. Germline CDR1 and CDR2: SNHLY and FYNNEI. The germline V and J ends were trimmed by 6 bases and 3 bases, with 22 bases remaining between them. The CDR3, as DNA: TGTGCCAGCAGACCTACCCACAGGGCCAGGGAAACAGATACGCAGTATTTT. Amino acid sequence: CASRPTHRARETDTQYF.

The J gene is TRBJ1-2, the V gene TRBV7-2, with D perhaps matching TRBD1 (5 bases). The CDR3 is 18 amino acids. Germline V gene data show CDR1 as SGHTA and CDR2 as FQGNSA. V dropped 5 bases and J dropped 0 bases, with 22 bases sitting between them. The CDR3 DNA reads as TGTGCCAGCAGCGCAATAGGGCCGGACACATCCTCTAACTATGGCTACACCTTC. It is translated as CASSAIGPDTSSNYGYTF. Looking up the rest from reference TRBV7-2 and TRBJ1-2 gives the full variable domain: GAGVSQSPSNKVTEKGKDVELRCDPISGHTALYWYRQSLGQGLEFLIYFQGNSAPDKSGLPSDRFSAERTGGSVSTLTIQRTQQEDSAVYLCASSAIGPDTSSNYGYTFGSGTRLTVV.

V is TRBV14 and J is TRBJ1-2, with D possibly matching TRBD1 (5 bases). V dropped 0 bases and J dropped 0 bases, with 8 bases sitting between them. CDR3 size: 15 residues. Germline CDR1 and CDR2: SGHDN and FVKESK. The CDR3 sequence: CASSQDREANYGYTF. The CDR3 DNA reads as TGTGCCAGCAGCCAAGACAGGGAAGCTAACTATGGCTACACCTTC.

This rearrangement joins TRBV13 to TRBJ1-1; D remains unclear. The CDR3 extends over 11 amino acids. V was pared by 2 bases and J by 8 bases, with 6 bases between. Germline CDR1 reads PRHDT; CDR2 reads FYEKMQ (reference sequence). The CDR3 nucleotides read TGTGCCAGCAGCTTATCGGAGGAAGCTTTCTTT. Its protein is CASSLSEEAFF.

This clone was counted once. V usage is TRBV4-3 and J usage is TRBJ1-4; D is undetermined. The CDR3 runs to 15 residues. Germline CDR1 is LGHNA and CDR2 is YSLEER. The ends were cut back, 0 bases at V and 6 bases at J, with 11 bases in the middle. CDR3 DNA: TGCGCCAGCAGCCAAGAGGGAGGGCGTGATGAAAAACTGTTTTTT. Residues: CASSQEGGRDEKLFF.

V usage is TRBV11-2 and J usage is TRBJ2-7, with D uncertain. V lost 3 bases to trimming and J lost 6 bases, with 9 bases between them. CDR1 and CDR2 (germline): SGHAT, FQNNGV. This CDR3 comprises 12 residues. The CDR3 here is CASSFYEFEQYF. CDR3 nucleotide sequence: TGTGCCAGCAGCTTCTACGAGTTCGAGCAGTACTTC.